These 25 T cell receptor beta chains originate from one sample sequenced in a study of T cell responses to AZD1222 COVID-19 vaccine. Data came from immunoSEQ multiplex PCR; TCRdb stores just in-frame clones and leaves some out. This table holds 85,000 to 100,000 clones, 85% to 90% found once. The source was peripheral blood, collected 28 days after the second AZD1222 dose. These receptors came from an adult who received the AZD1222 COVID-19 vaccine.

This clone has just one count. The chain uses TRBV5-1 and TRBJ2-1, with D possibly being TRBD1 (7 bases). The CDR3 spans 15 residues. Germline CDR1 reads SGHRS; CDR2 reads YFSETQ. With 1 base removed from V and 4 bases from J, the gap between germline ends came to 12 bases. The DNA for the CDR3 is TGCGCCAGCAGCTTGTCGGCAGGGGGGTACAATGAGCAGTTCTTC. This gives the protein CASSLSAGGYNEQFF.

The V gene is TRBV6-5, the J gene TRBJ1-1; 8 bases line up with TRBD1. The V segment lost 10 bases and the J segment 4 bases; nucleotides outside the gene matches: 14. The V gene's germline CDR1 is MNHEY and CDR2 SVGAGI. This CDR3 spans 15 amino acids. CDR3 loop: CATLGGQGAGTEAFF. In nucleotides, the CDR3 is TGTGCCACCCTCGGCGGGCAGGGGGCGGGCACTGAAGCTTTCTTT.

This chain links TRBV5-1 with TRBJ2-1; TRBD2 matches at 7 bases. Losses at the gene ends were 0 bases for V and 4 bases for J; bases not matched to a gene: 7. There are 16 residues in the CDR3. Germline loops: CDR1 SGHRS, CDR2 YFSETQ. DNA of the CDR3: TGCGCCAGCAGCTTGGTAGGTGCGGGGGATTACAATGAGCAGTTCTTC. This sequence encodes CASSLVGAGDYNEQFF. Looking up the rest from reference TRBV5-1 and TRBJ2-1 gives the full variable domain: KAGVTQTPRYLIKTRGQQVTLSCSPISGHRSVSWYQQTPGQGLQFLFEYFSETQRNKGNFPGRFSGRQFSNSRSEMNVSTLELGDSALYLCASSLVGAGDYNEQFFGPGTRLTVL.

The chain employs TRBV14 and TRBJ1-5; D not resolved. Germline CDR1 reads SGHDN; CDR2 reads FVKESK. The CDR3 totals 16 residues. Trimming stripped 2 bases from V and 0 bases from J, with 11 bases between. CDR3 sequence reads: CASSQPESLSNQPQHF. The CDR3 DNA is TGTGCCAGCAGCCAACCAGAATCACTTAGCAATCAGCCCCAGCATTTT.

This chain uses TRBV3-1 (or the pseudogene TRBV3-2) with TRBJ1-6; 10 nucleotides line up with TRBD1. The CDR3 runs 17 residues. The J segment lost 3 bases and the V segment lost 4 bases, leaving 6 bases of the junction unmatched. Germline CDR1 LGHDT, CDR2 YNNKEL (reference sequence). The CDR3 reads CASSPGDRGHYNSPLHF. As DNA, the CDR3 is TGTGCCAGCAGCCCAGGGGACAGGGGCCACTATAATTCACCCCTCCACTTT.

The rearrangement links TRBV18 to TRBJ1-1; the D gene is possibly TRBD1 (5 bases). V was shortened by 4 bases and J by 1 base, with 10 bases between the two germline ends. The CDR3 is made up of 14 amino acids. Germline loops: CDR1 KGHSH, CDR2 LQKENI. CDR3 in DNA: TGTGCCAGCTCACGGGGCAGGGAGAACACTGAAGCTTTCTTT. Translating it yields CASSRGRENTEAFF.

The CDR3 loop is CASSLNGPGLAGDTQYF. The CDR3 DNA reads TGTGCCAGCAGCTTAAACGGTCCGGGACTAGCGGGAGATACGCAGTATTTT. The chain has TRBV11-3 and TRBJ2-3; 12 nucleotides agree with TRBD2. The CDR3 is 17 amino acids. From germline, CDR1 is SGHNT and CDR2 YENEEA. V shed 2 bases and J 5 bases; nucleotides not matched to a gene: 8.

This rearrangement joins TRBV27 to TRBJ2-5; D remains ambiguous. The CDR3 totals 12 residues. Germline V gives CDR1 MNHEY, CDR2 SMNVEV (reference sequence). Trimming pared 5 bases from V and 4 bases from J, leaving 8 bases between. CDR3 DNA: TGTGCCAGCAGTCACATGGGAGAGACCCAGTACTTC. Its translation: CASSHMGETQYF.

J is TRBJ1-1 and V is TRBV7-9, with 9 bases fitting TRBD1. Germline V gene lookup returns CDR1 SEHNR and CDR2 FQNEAQ (reference sequence). The trim removed 5 bases at V and 2 bases at J, leaving 3 bases unmatched. This CDR3 region has 14 residues. This CDR3 is CASSITGGNTEAFF. The DNA of the CDR3 is TGTGCCAGCAGCATTACAGGGGGCAACACTGAAGCTTTCTTT.

The chain is built from TRBV19 and TRBJ1-2; D is perhaps TRBD1 (5 bases). The CDR3 covers 15 residues. Trimming removed 0 bases from V and 3 bases from J, with 11 bases in between. Per germline, CDR1 LNHDA and CDR2 SQIVND (reference sequence). The CDR3 DNA is TGTGCCAGTAGTATAGAAGTTCGAGGGGACTATGGCTACACCTTC. It yields the protein CASSIEVRGDYGYTF. Full variable domain (missing parts from reference TRBV19 and TRBJ1-2): DGGITQSPKYLFRKEGQNVTLSCEQNLNHDAMYWYRQDPGQGLRLIYYSQIVNDFQKGDIAEGYSVSREKKESFPLTVTSAQKNPTAFYLCASSIEVRGDYGYTFGSGTRLTVV.

This chain connects TRBV19 to TRBJ1-6; 8 bases are a match to TRBD1. This CDR3 has 15 residues. CDR1 and CDR2 from the germline V gene are LNHDA and SQIVND (reference sequence). With V trimmed by 8 bases and J by 1 base, 4 bases remained unmatched. The chain's CDR3 is CASSRTGSYNSPLHF. As DNA, the CDR3 is TGTGCCAGTTCCCGGACAGGGTCCTATAATTCACCCCTCCACTTT.

The V call is TRBV23-1, the J call TRBJ2-7; tentatively, D is TRBD2 (5 bases). TRBV23-1 is reported as an ORF; its role is uncertain. The length of the CDR3 is 15 residues. V lost 3 bases, J lost 0 bases, and 12 bases lay in between. CDR3 DNA: TGCGCCAGCAGTCAGTCGAAGCGGTACTCCTACGAGCAGTACTTC. It is translated as CASSQSKRYSYEQYF.

The chain uses TRBV5-1 and TRBJ1-2, with 7 bases lining up with TRBD1. Unmatched junction bases numbered 20, after V lost 0 bases and J lost 6 bases. The CDR3 runs 19 residues. Germline V CDR1 and CDR2: SGHRS, YFSETQ. CDR3 sequence: CASSLGLGTVVIGGDGYTF. In DNA, the CDR3 is TGCGCCAGCAGCTTGGGCTTAGGGACAGTTGTCATCGGGGGCGATGGCTACACCTTC.

This chain joins TRBV3-1 (or the pseudogene TRBV3-2) and TRBJ2-3; tentatively, D is TRBD1 (5 bases). Trimming left V 1 base short and J 0 bases short, with 8 bases between. CDR1 LGHDT and CDR2 YNNKEL come from the germline V gene (reference sequence). The CDR3 is 15 residues long. The CDR3 sequence is CASSQGQPSTDTQYF. The CDR3 DNA follows: TGTGCCAGCAGCCAAGGACAGCCTAGCACAGATACGCAGTATTTT.

The chain carries TRBV5-1 and TRBJ2-7; D is unclear. V was cut by 3 bases and J by 4 bases, with 8 bases left in between. The CDR3 consists of 12 residues. Germline lookup yields CDR1 SGHRS and CDR2 YFSETQ. CDR3 loop: CASSYDGYEQYF. The CDR3 coding sequence is TGCGCCAGCAGCTATGACGGTTACGAGCAGTACTTC.

The chain is built from TRBV2 and TRBJ1-4; D gene unclear. The CDR3 sequence is 15 residues long. The V gene lost 1 base and the J gene lost 4 bases, with 10 bases spanning the gap. The germline V gene has CDR1 SNHLY and CDR2 FYNNEI. Here the CDR3 reads CASSEEGGVNEKLFF. The CDR3 nucleotides are TGTGCCAGCAGTGAAGAAGGCGGCGTTAATGAAAAACTGTTTTTT.

This sequence joins TRBV21-1 and TRBJ1-5. TRBV21-1 corresponds to a pseudogene. The CDR3 has 13 amino acids. CDR3 nucleotides: TGTGCCAGCAGCTCTTGGGATCATCAGCCCCAGCATTTT. This translates into CASSSWDHQPQHF.

The chain joins TRBV7-9 to TRBJ1-5, with D unresolved. V lost 5 bases to trimming and J lost 0 bases, with 11 bases between them. CDR1 and CDR2 (germline): SEHNR, FQNEAQ (reference sequence). CDR3 length: 15 amino acids. CDR3 sequence (DNA): TGTGCCAGCAGCGGGGATCGGTATAGCAATCAGCCCCAGCATTTT. This codes for CASSGDRYSNQPQHF.

This clone appeared a single time. This chain connects TRBV28 to TRBJ2-4; 8 positions agree with TRBD1. Germline assignment: CDR1 MDHEN and CDR2 SYDVKM. This CDR3 is built from 13 residues. The V gene end was trimmed by 2 bases and the J gene end by 9 bases; junction bases not matched to a gene: 3. In DNA form, the CDR3 reads TGTGCCAGCAGTTTACAGGGGGCGTTCATTCAGTACTTC. Translated, it gives CASSLQGAFIQYF.

The chain links TRBV19 to TRBJ1-3; no reliable D call. The CDR3 totals 14 residues. The V end was cut by 1 base, the J end by 4 bases, with 8 bases between. CDR1 LNHDA and CDR2 SQIVND come from the germline V gene (reference sequence). CDR3 amino acids: CASSIGGFGNTIYF. The CDR3, as DNA: TGTGCCAGTAGTATAGGAGGGTTCGGAAACACCATATATTTT.

The chain couples TRBV5-5 to TRBJ1-5, with D uncertain. Per germline, CDR1 SGHKS and CDR2 YYEKEE (reference sequence). Trimming cost V 1 base and J 2 bases, with 13 bases left between them. The CDR3 length is 16 residues. CDR3 sequence: CASSLSPNERNQPQHF. The CDR3 nucleotides read TGTGCCAGCAGCTTGAGCCCCAACGAACGCAATCAGCCCCAGCATTTT.

CDR3 loop: CASSLGSEQFF. The CDR3 DNA sequence: TGCGCCAGCAGCCTAGGGAGTGAGCAGTTCTTC. The J gene is TRBJ2-1, the V gene TRBV4-1, with D perhaps TRBD2 (5 bases). V lost 4 bases to trimming and J lost 9 bases, with 7 bases between them. In germline, CDR1 is MGHRA, CDR2 YSYEKL. The CDR3 extends over 11 amino acids.

The chain employs TRBV3-1 (or the pseudogene TRBV3-2) and TRBJ1-2; D is ambiguous. The germline gives CDR1 LGHDT, CDR2 YNNKEL (reference sequence). The CDR3 totals 12 residues. V lost 2 bases and J lost 4, with 5 bases in between. CDR3: CASSQYTYGYTF. The CDR3 DNA follows: TGTGCCAGCAGCCAATATACCTATGGCTACACCTTC.

The gene calls are TRBV5-4 and TRBJ1-1; 10 positions match TRBD1. The germline V gene encodes CDR1 SGHNT and CDR2 YYREEE (reference sequence). V was pared by 4 bases and J by 1 base, with 7 bases of the junction left unmatched. The CDR3 runs 16 residues. The CDR3 DNA is TGTGCCAGCAGCGTGGGGACAGGGGTGGCGAACACTGAAGCTTTCTTT. This gives the protein CASSVGTGVANTEAFF.

The chain links TRBV5-1 to TRBJ1-3; 7 nucleotides align to TRBD1. This CDR3 is 18 amino acids long. V was clipped by 0 bases and J by 0 bases; unmatched bases: 9. CDR1 is SGHRS and CDR2 is YFSETQ in the germline V gene. CDR3 region: CASSLDPLTGNSGNTIYF. The CDR3 DNA follows: TGCGCCAGCAGCTTGGACCCCCTGACAGGGAACTCTGGAAACACCATATATTTT.